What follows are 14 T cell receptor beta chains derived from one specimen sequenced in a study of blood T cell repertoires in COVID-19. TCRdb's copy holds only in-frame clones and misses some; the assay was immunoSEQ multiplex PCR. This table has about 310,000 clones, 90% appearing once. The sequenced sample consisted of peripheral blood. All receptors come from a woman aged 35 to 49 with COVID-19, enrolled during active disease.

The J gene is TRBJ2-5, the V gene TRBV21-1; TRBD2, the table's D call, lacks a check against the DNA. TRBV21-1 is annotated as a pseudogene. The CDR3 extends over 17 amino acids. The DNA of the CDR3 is TGTGCCAGCAGCAACGGACTAGCGGGAGAAGCGTGGAAGACCCAGTACTTC. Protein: CASSNGLAGEAWKTQYF.

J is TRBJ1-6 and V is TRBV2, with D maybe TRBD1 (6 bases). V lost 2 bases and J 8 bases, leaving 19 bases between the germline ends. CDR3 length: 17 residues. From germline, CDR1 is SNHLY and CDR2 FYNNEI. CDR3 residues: CASSEFRGRGVDSPLHF. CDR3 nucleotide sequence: TGTGCCAGCAGTGAATTCAGGGGCAGGGGAGTTGATTCACCCCTCCACTTT. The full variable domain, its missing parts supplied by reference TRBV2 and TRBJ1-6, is EPEVTQTPSHQVTQMGQEVILRCVPISNHLYFYWYRQILGQKVEFLVSFYNNEISEKSEIFDDQFSVERPDGSNFTLKIRSTKLEDSAMYFCASSEFRGRGVDSPLHFGNGTRLTVT.

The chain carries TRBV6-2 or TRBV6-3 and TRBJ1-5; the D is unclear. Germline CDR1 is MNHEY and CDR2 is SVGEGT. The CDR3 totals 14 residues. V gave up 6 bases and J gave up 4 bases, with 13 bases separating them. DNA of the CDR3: TGTGCCAGCAGCGATACCTCAGGAAATCAGCCCCAGCATTTT. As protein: CASSDTSGNQPQHF.

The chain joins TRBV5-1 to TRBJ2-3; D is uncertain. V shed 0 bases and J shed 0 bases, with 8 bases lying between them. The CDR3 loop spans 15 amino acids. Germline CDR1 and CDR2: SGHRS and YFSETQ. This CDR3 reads CASSLDRSSTDTQYF. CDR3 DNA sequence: TGCGCCAGCAGCTTGGACAGATCTAGCACAGATACGCAGTATTTT.

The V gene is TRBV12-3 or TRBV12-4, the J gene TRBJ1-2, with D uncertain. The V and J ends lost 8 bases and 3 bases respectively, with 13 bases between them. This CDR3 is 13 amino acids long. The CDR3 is CASSRAGDYGYTF. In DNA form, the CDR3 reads TGTGCCAGCTCACGCGCGGGCGACTATGGCTACACCTTC.

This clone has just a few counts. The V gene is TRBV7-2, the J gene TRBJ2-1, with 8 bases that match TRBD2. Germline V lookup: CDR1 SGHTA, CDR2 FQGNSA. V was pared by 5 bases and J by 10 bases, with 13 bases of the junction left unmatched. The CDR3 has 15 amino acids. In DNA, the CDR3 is TGTGCCAGCAGCCCCCCGGGGGGGTCCTTTAGAGAGCAGTTCTTC. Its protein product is CASSPPGGSFREQFF.

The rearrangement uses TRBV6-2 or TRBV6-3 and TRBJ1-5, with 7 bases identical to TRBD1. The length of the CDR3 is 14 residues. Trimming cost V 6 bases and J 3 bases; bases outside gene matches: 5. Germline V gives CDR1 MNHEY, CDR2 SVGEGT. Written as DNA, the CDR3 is TGTGCCAGCAGCCCGGGACAGATCAATCAGCCCCAGCATTTT. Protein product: CASSPGQINQPQHF.

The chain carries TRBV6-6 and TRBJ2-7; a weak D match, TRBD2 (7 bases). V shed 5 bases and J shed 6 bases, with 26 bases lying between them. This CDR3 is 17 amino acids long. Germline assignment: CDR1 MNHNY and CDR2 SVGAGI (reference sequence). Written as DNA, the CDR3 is TGTGCCAGCAGTCGCCCTCCCCTTGGCGGGGGAGGGGGCGAGCAGTACTTC. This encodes CASSRPPLGGGGGEQYF.

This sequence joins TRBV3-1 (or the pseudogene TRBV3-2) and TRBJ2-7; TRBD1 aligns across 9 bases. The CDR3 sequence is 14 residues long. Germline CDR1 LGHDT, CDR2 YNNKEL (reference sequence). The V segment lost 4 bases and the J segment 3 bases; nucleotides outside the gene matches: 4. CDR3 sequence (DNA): TGTGCCAGCAGCCCGCCGGGACAGGGCTACGAGCAGTACTTC. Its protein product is CASSPPGQGYEQYF.

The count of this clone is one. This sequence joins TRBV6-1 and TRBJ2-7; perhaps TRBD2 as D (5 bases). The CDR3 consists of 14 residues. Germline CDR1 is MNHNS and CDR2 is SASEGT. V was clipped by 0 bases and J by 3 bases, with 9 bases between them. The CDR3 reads CASSEAHRDYEQYF. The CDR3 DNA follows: TGTGCCAGCAGTGAAGCGCACCGGGACTACGAGCAGTACTTC.

The CDR3 reads CASSYPGGGELFF. The CDR3 bases are TGTGCCAGCTCATATCCGGGTGGCGGGGAGCTGTTTTTT. The chain has TRBV18 and TRBJ2-2; no firm D call. Germline V gene sequence: CDR1 KGHSH, CDR2 LQKENI. The CDR3 is made up of 13 amino acids. V lost 5 bases and J lost 7, with 11 bases in between.

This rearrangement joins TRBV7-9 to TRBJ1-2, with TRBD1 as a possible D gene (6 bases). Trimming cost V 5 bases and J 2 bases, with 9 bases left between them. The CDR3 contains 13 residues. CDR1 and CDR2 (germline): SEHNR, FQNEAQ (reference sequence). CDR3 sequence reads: CASSTTGNYGYTF. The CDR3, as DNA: TGTGCCAGCAGCACAACAGGGAACTATGGCTACACCTTC.

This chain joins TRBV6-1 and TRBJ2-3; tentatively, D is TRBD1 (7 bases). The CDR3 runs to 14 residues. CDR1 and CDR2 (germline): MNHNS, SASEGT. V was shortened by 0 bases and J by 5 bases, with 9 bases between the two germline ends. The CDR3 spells CASSEAQGGDTQYF. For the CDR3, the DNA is TGTGCCAGCAGTGAAGCCCAGGGGGGAGATACGCAGTATTTT.

The CDR3 here is CASSLMDRVYATNEKLFF. The DNA of the CDR3 is TGTGCCAGCAGTCTCATGGACAGAGTTTATGCAACTAATGAAAAACTGTTTTTT. The chain uses TRBV28 and TRBJ1-4; TRBD1 might be the D (6 bases). The V end lost 5 bases, the J end lost 0 bases, and 19 bases lay between the germline ends. The V gene's germline CDR1 is MDHEN and CDR2 SYDVKM. The CDR3 has 18 amino acids.